The 28 T cell receptor beta chains in this list originate from one sample, sequenced in a study of CXCR3-negative and CXCR3-positive naive CD8 T cells. Each TRB cDNA library was prepared by 5' RACE (with UMI labels). TCRdb re-called the 5' RACE reads, yielding one record per CDR3 amino acid sequence without DNA. The sample totals roughly 30,000 distinct CDR3 sequences; its top ten clones hold roughly 10%. Material: memory CD8+ T cells from blood. The origin of the receptors is a human donor in good health. Some clones in this sample may be carry-over from other donors' samples.

The chain is built from TRBV5-1 and TRBJ2-7; the TRBD1 assignment by TCRdb is unverifiable without DNA. The germline V gene has CDR1 SGHRS and CDR2 YFSETQ. This CDR3 spans 15 amino acids. This chain's CDR3 is CASSGEGMWSYEQYF.

The chain carries TRBV23-1 and TRBJ2-4; there is no DNA to check the TCRdb D call of TRBD1. TRBV23-1 is designated an ORF whose function remains uncertain. The CDR3 spans 17 residues. The CDR3 protein is CASSYRWGGLAKNIQYF.

The genes are TRBV4-2 and TRBJ1-6. Germline-derived CDR1 and CDR2 are LGHNA and YNFKEQ. This CDR3 region has 11 residues. Here the CDR3 reads CASSQGTSLHF.

The CDR3 protein is CASSVGDTEAF. The chain employs TRBV25-1 and TRBJ1-1; TCRdb's D call, TRBD1, is unchecked because there is no DNA. Germline V gene data show CDR1 as MGHDK and CDR2 as SYGVNS. The CDR3 is made up of 11 amino acids. Full variable domain (rest looked up from reference TRBV25-1 and TRBJ1-1): EADIYQTPRYLVIGTGKKITLECSQTMGHDKMYWYQQDPGMELHLIHYSYGVNSTEKGDLSSESTVSRIRTEHFPLTLESARPSHTSQYLCASSVGDTEAFGQGTRLTVV.

The chain employs TRBV28 and TRBJ2-5; with no DNA, the TCRdb D assignment of TRBD1 cannot be verified. CDR1 is MDHEN, CDR2 SYDVKM, per germline. The CDR3 totals 14 residues. This CDR3 reads CATSTSGQGVTQYF.

The genes are TRBV5-1 and TRBJ1-2; lacking DNA, the TRBD1 call made by TCRdb goes unchecked. The germline V gene encodes CDR1 SGHRS and CDR2 YFSETQ. The CDR3 covers 15 residues. The CDR3 is CASSLPTGEGDGYTF. The variable domain in full, with the rest retrieved from reference TRBV5-1 and TRBJ1-2, is KAGVTQTPRYLIKTRGQQVTLSCSPISGHRSVSWYQQTPGQGLQFLFEYFSETQRNKGNFPGRFSGRQFSNSRSEMNVSTLELGDSALYLCASSLPTGEGDGYTFGSGTRLTVV.

The chain employs TRBV7-9 and TRBJ2-2; the TRBD2 assignment by TCRdb is unverifiable without DNA. Germline CDR1 and CDR2: SEHNR and FQNEAQ (reference sequence). The CDR3 consists of 16 residues. The CDR3: CASSSSGGAITGELFF.

This rearrangement joins TRBV7-3 to TRBJ2-7; TCRdb names TRBD1, which stays unverified in the absence of DNA. CDR3 length equals 14 residues. The germline CDR1 and CDR2 sequences are SGHTA and FQGTGA. CDR3 region: CASSLGRGPYEQYF.

V gene TRBV27 combines with J gene TRBJ2-7; lacking DNA, the TRBD1 call made by TCRdb goes unchecked. Germline V gene sequence: CDR1 MNHEY, CDR2 SMNVEV (reference sequence). The CDR3 runs 15 residues. CDR3: CASSRKPGDGPGQYF.

The chain combines TRBV12-3 or TRBV12-4 with TRBJ2-7. CDR3 size: 11 residues. CDR3 in amino acids: CASSFADEQYF.

The rearrangement links TRBV29-1 to TRBJ2-5. This CDR3 is built from 12 residues. The germline gives CDR1 SQVTM, CDR2 ANQGSEA. The CDR3 reads CSVKDAEETQYF. The complete variable domain, with remaining parts taken from reference TRBV29-1 and TRBJ2-5, reads SAVISQKPSRDICQRGTSLTIQCQVDSQVTMMFWYRQQPGQSLTLIATANQGSEATYESGFVIDKFPISRPNLTFSTLTVSNMSPEDSSIYLCSVKDAEETQYFGPGTRLLVL.

The chain has TRBV4-2 and TRBJ2-2; lacking DNA, the TRBD2 call made by TCRdb goes unchecked. CDR3 length equals 17 residues. Per the germline V gene, CDR1 is LGHNA and CDR2 is YNFKEQ. The CDR3 region is CASSQPLAGGDTGELFF.

The CDR3 loop is CASSSLDRLSSYEQYF. The rearrangement links TRBV5-1 to TRBJ2-7; TCRdb's D call, TRBD1, is unchecked because there is no DNA. This CDR3 has 16 amino acids. Germline loops: CDR1 SGHRS, CDR2 YFSETQ.

The gene calls are TRBV11-2 and TRBJ2-7; the D call of TRBD2 rests on TCRdb alone, since no DNA is present to check it. In germline, CDR1 is SGHAT, CDR2 FQNNGV. There are 15 residues in the CDR3. The CDR3 sequence is CASSPRTIEDYEQYF.

The rearrangement links TRBV7-9 to TRBJ2-7. The CDR3 is 14 residues long. Germline assignment: CDR1 SEHNR and CDR2 FQNEAQ (reference sequence). This chain's CDR3 is CASSYTLGPYEQYF.

This chain joins TRBV23-1 and TRBJ2-1; TCRdb lists TRBD2, though no DNA is available to test this call. TRBV23-1 is an open reading frame whose function is uncertain. There are 18 residues in the CDR3. The CDR3 loop is CASSQNGGANGTPIEQFF.

The chain uses TRBV7-6 and TRBJ1-6; the TCRdb call, TRBD1, lacks DNA for checking. This CDR3 has 16 amino acids. CDR1 and CDR2 from the germline V gene are SGHVS and FNYEAQ. This CDR3 is CASSYSDGNYNSPLHF.

The chain employs TRBV20-1 and TRBJ2-7; TCRdb reports TRBD1, a call that lacks DNA to check it against. In germline, CDR1 is DFQATT, CDR2 SNEGSKA (reference sequence). The CDR3 loop spans 15 amino acids. The CDR3 protein is CSASQSSEGTDEQYF.

J is TRBJ1-1 and V is TRBV7-3; the TCRdb call, TRBD1, lacks DNA for checking. The CDR3 extends over 15 amino acids. Germline CDR1 reads SGHTA; CDR2 reads FQGTGA. CDR3 protein: CASSLIGADATEAFF.

The chain couples TRBV29-1 to TRBJ2-7; the D call from TCRdb, TRBD1, cannot be confirmed without DNA. The germline V gene encodes CDR1 SQVTM and CDR2 ANQGSEA. The length of the CDR3 is 12 residues. The CDR3 sequence is CSVEGQSNEQYF.

The rearrangement links TRBV6-1 to TRBJ2-1; TCRdb gives TRBD1 as the D gene, but with no DNA this cannot be confirmed. Germline CDR1 is MNHNS and CDR2 is SASEGT. The CDR3 consists of 15 residues. This chain's CDR3 is CASSEVAGDYNEQFF.

The gene calls are TRBV25-1 and TRBJ1-5; TCRdb designates TRBD1, a call that cannot be tested without DNA. CDR1 and CDR2 (germline): MGHDK, SYGVNS. This CDR3 region has 19 residues. The CDR3 spells CASSDCPWAGHVCMQPQHF.

The chain combines TRBV5-6 with TRBJ2-1. This CDR3 contains 11 residues. From germline, CDR1 is SGHDT and CDR2 YYEEEE. The CDR3 here is CASSWGDEQFF. Full variable domain (missing parts from reference TRBV5-6 and TRBJ2-1): DAGVTQSPTHLIKTRGQQVTLRCSPKSGHDTVSWYQQALGQGPQFIFQYYEEEERQRGNFPDRFSGHQFPNYSSELNVNALLLGDSALYLCASSWGDEQFFGPGTRLTVL.

The V and J genes are TRBV29-1 and TRBJ2-7; the D call of TRBD1 rests on TCRdb alone, since no DNA is present to check it. The CDR3 spans 12 residues. Germline CDR1 is SQVTM and CDR2 is ANQGSEA. The CDR3 region is CSAEGQPYEQYF.

The chain joins TRBV15 to TRBJ2-7; TCRdb names TRBD1, which stays unverified in the absence of DNA. This CDR3 spans 15 amino acids. Germline V gene sequence: CDR1 LNHNV, CDR2 YYDKDF (reference sequence). The chain's CDR3 is CATSRAAGDIYEQYF.

The rearrangement uses TRBV6-2 or TRBV6-3 and TRBJ2-3. CDR1 MNHEY and CDR2 SVGEGT come from the germline V gene. This CDR3 contains 13 residues. CDR3 in amino acids: CASSAESTDTQYF.

V usage is TRBV4-2 and J usage is TRBJ1-1. The CDR3 spans 14 residues. Per germline, CDR1 LGHNA and CDR2 YNFKEQ. CDR3 loop: CASSQQYGGTEAFF.

V gene TRBV3-1 combines with J gene TRBJ2-5. The germline CDR1 and CDR2 sequences are LGHDT and YNNKEL (reference sequence). The CDR3 sequence is 13 residues long. CDR3 sequence reads: CASSQGYQETQYF.